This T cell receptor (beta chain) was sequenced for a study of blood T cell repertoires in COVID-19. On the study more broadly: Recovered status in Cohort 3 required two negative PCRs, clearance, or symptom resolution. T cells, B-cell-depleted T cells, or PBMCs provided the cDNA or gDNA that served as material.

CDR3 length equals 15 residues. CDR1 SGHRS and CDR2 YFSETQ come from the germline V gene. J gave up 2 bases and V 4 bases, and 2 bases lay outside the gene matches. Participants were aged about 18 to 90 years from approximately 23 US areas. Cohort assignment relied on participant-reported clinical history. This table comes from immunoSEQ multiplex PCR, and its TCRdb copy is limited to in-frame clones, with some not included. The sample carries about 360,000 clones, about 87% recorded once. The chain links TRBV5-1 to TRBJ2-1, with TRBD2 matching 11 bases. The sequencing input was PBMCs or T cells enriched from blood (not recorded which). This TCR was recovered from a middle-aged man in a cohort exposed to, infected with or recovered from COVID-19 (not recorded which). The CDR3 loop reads CASSMTSGAYNEQFF. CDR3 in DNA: TGCGCCAGCAGCATGACTAGCGGGGCCTACAATGAGCAGTTCTTC.